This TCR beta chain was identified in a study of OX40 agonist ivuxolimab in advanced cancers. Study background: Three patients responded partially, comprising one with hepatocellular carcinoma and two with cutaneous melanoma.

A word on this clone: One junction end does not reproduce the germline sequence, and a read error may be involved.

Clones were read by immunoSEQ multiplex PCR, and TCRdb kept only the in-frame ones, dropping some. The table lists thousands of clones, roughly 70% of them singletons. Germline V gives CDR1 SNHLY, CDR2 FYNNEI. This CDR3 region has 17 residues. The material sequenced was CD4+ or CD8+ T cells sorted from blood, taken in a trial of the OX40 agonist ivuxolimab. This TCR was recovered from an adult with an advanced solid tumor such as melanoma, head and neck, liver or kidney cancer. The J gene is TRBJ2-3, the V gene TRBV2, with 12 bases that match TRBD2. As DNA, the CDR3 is TGTGCCAGCAGTGCTAGCGGGGGGGCTACTAGCACAGATGCGCAGTATTTT. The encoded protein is CASSASGGATSTDAQYF. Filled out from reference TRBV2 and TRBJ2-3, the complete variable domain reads EPEVTQTPSHQVTQMGQEVILRCVPISNHLYFYWYRQILGQKVEFLVSFYNNEISEKSEIFDDQFSVERPDGSNFTLKIRSTKLEDSAMYFCASSASGGATSTDAQYFGPGTRLTVL.